Presented here are 25 T cell receptor beta chains from one specimen sequenced in a study of cytomegalovirus exposure and HLA in healthy donors. The PCR had 60 Vbeta and 13 Jbeta primers. The data were produced by immunoSEQ multiplex PCR, yet TCRdb's version contains in-frame clones alone and is incomplete. The repertoire has about 160,000 clones, 78% of them found once; the top ten carry just over 3%. The source material was PBMCs. Source of these receptors: a woman aged 40 to 55 in good health and CMV-seronegative.

This chain links TRBV13 with TRBJ1-2; 9 bases are a match to TRBD1. Looked up from germline, CDR1 is PRHDT and CDR2 is FYEKMQ (reference sequence). V was pared by 8 bases and J by 2 bases, with 9 bases of the junction left unmatched. The CDR3 has 15 amino acids. Written as DNA, the CDR3 is TGTGCCAGCCGTTCTACAGGGGGCCTCAACTATGGCTACACCTTC. This gives the protein CASRSTGGLNYGYTF.

The rearrangement uses TRBV4-2 and TRBJ2-2; 12 nucleotides line up with TRBD2. This CDR3 is built from 18 residues. V lost 4 bases to trimming and J lost 4 bases; unmatched junction nucleotides: 10. CDR1 and CDR2 (germline): LGHNA, YNFKEQ. The CDR3 DNA reads TGTGCCAGCAGCCTCCCCAGGACTAGCGGGGTACCCACCGGGGAGCTGTTTTTT. The encoded protein is CASSLPRTSGVPTGELFF.

Points on this clone: This sequence is one base from a far larger clone and is likely a read error. V usage is TRBV4-1 and J usage is TRBJ2-7; maybe TRBD2 (5 bases). CDR3 size: 15 residues. Germline V CDR1 and CDR2: MGHRA, YSYEKL. Trimming took 4 bases from V and 4 from J, leaving 17 bases between them. The CDR3 spells CASSPGIGEGYEQYF. CDR3 bases: TGCGCCAGCAGCCCCGGGATAGGAGAGGGTTACGAGCAGTACTTC.

The rearrangement joins TRBV29-1 to TRBJ1-1; TRBD1 matches at 7 bases. Germline CDR1 is SQVTM and CDR2 is ANQGSEA. J lost 2 bases, V lost 6 bases, and 6 bases had no gene match. The CDR3 sequence is 13 residues long. Here the CDR3 DNA reads TGCAGCGTCGTCCGACAGGGTAACACTGAAGCTTTCTTT. Translated, it gives CSVVRQGNTEAFF.

This chain joins TRBV5-1 and TRBJ2-1; 9 bases agree with TRBD2. J lost 7 bases, V lost 3 bases, and 8 bases had no gene match. Germline V gives CDR1 SGHRS, CDR2 YFSETQ. The CDR3 has 15 residues. The CDR3 loop reads CASSYPLAGRNEQFF. The CDR3 DNA is TGCGCCAGCAGCTACCCCCTAGCGGGGAGGAATGAGCAGTTCTTC.

The J gene is TRBJ1-6, the V gene TRBV28; 9 positions match TRBD1. Per the germline V gene, CDR1 is MDHEN and CDR2 is SYDVKM. V was clipped by 6 bases and J by 8 bases; unmatched bases: 5. This CDR3 spans 14 amino acids. In DNA form, the CDR3 reads TGTGCCAGCAGCACGAGACAGGGGGATTCACCCCTCCACTTT. This codes for CASSTRQGDSPLHF.

V is TRBV11-2 and J is TRBJ2-7, with D possibly being TRBD1 (7 bases). Germline V gene sequence: CDR1 SGHAT, CDR2 FQNNGV. This CDR3 has 16 amino acids. V lost 1 base and J 7 bases, leaving 20 bases between the germline ends. CDR3 DNA sequence: TGTGCCAGCAGCTTAGGCCTCCCCAGGGGGGCGGGTGAGCAGTACTTC. Translating it yields CASSLGLPRGAGEQYF.

This clone showed up just once. The chain employs TRBV5-5 and TRBJ2-7; possibly TRBD2 for D (5 bases). Trimming stripped 4 bases from V and 4 bases from J, with 12 bases between. The CDR3 runs 13 residues. Looked up from germline, CDR1 is SGHKS and CDR2 is YYEKEE (reference sequence). DNA of the CDR3: TGTGCCAGCAGCCGGGATTTCGGTTACGAGCAGTACTTC. Amino acids: CASSRDFGYEQYF.

This clone is medium-sized. V usage is TRBV5-1 and J usage is TRBJ2-7, with 7 bases identical to TRBD1. Trimming at V came to 6 bases and at J to 3 bases, leaving 6 bases not matched to a gene. Germline V gene sequence: CDR1 SGHRS, CDR2 YFSETQ. This CDR3 comprises 13 residues. In nucleotides, the CDR3 is TGCGCCAGCACCTCGGGACAGCACTACGAGCAGTACTTC. It is translated as CASTSGQHYEQYF. Looking up the rest from reference TRBV5-1 and TRBJ2-7 gives the full variable domain: KAGVTQTPRYLIKTRGQQVTLSCSPISGHRSVSWYQQTPGQGLQFLFEYFSETQRNKGNFPGRFSGRQFSNSRSEMNVSTLELGDSALYLCASTSGQHYEQYFGPGTRLTVT.

This clone has more than one count but fewer than ten. The chain carries TRBV7-2 and TRBJ2-1, with 10 bases fitting TRBD1. The ends lost 3 bases at V and 7 bases at J; junction bases unmatched: 6. The CDR3 loop spans 15 amino acids. CDR1 SGHTA and CDR2 FQGNSA come from the germline V gene. CDR3 in amino acids: CASSFLRTGGNEQFF. CDR3 sequence (DNA): TGTGCCAGCAGCTTTTTGAGGACAGGGGGGAATGAGCAGTTCTTC.

The rearrangement uses TRBV5-4 and TRBJ1-1; 7 positions match TRBD1. Losses at the gene ends were 2 bases for V and 3 bases for J; bases not matched to a gene: 4. Germline lookup yields CDR1 SGHNT and CDR2 YYREEE (reference sequence). This CDR3 region has 14 residues. The CDR3 DNA reads TGTGCCAGCAGCTTAACAGGGGTGGACACTGAAGCTTTCTTT. Translated: CASSLTGVDTEAFF.

The chain uses TRBV7-3 and TRBJ1-1; D is unclear. V was pared by 2 bases and J by 3 bases, with 7 bases between. CDR1 and CDR2 from the germline V gene are SGHTA and FQGTGA. This CDR3 has 13 residues. The CDR3 region is CASSLQDYTEAFF. CDR3 bases: TGTGCCAGCAGCTTACAGGATTACACTGAAGCTTTCTTT.

This clone was observed a few times. The V and J genes are TRBV6-1 and TRBJ1-1; 11 nucleotides line up with TRBD1. The length of the CDR3 is 15 residues. Trimming took 6 bases from V and 3 from J; bases not matched to a gene: 6. Germline assignment: CDR1 MNHNS and CDR2 SASEGT. In DNA form, the CDR3 reads TGTGCCAGCAGGGACAGGGGGCTTGAGTACACTGAAGCTTTCTTT. The encoded protein is CASRDRGLEYTEAFF.

This clone came up a few times. The chain uses TRBV6-6 and TRBJ1-5, with D perhaps matching TRBD1 (6 bases). This CDR3 contains 14 residues. V was shortened by 2 bases and J by 7 bases, with 12 bases between the two germline ends. Looked up from germline, CDR1 is MNHNY and CDR2 is SVGAGI (reference sequence). The chain's CDR3 is CASSYGGAGQPQHF. The CDR3 DNA sequence: TGTGCCAGCAGTTACGGGGGGGCGGGCCAGCCCCAGCATTTT.

The chain employs TRBV7-9 and TRBJ1-2; 8 bases line up with TRBD1. Trimming removed 3 bases from V and 6 bases from J; junction bases left unmatched: 9. This CDR3 has 15 residues. CDR1 SEHNR and CDR2 FQNEAQ come from the germline V gene (reference sequence). The CDR3 DNA reads TGTGCCAGCAGCTTCACCACCAGGGGGCGGGATGGCTACACCTTC. As protein: CASSFTTRGRDGYTF.

The gene calls are TRBV10-3 and TRBJ2-7; 8 bases map to TRBD1. Germline V lookup: CDR1 ENHRY, CDR2 SYGVKD. The V segment lost 3 bases and the J segment 7 bases; nucleotides outside the gene matches: 11. CDR3 length equals 15 residues. In DNA form, the CDR3 reads TGTGCCATCAGTGAAAGACAGGGGACACCCGGTGAGCAGTACTTC. This sequence encodes CAISERQGTPGEQYF.

The rearrangement joins TRBV5-6 to TRBJ2-4; D is undetermined. The length of the CDR3 is 16 residues. Trimming shortened V by 4 bases and J by 1 base, and 15 bases separated the two germline ends. CDR1 SGHDT and CDR2 YYEEEE come from the germline V gene. The CDR3 spells CASSPYSLWAKNIQYF. The CDR3 nucleotides read TGTGCCAGCAGCCCCTACTCCCTTTGGGCCAAAAACATTCAGTACTTC.

The CDR3 DNA is TGTGCCAGCAACACAGGTCTCACCGTTAATTCACCCCTCCACTTT. Translated, it gives CASNTGLTVNSPLHF. The rearrangement uses TRBV28 and TRBJ1-6; D is perhaps TRBD1 (5 bases). From germline, CDR1 is MDHEN and CDR2 SYDVKM. Trimming shortened V by 7 bases and J by 6 bases, and 16 bases separated the two germline ends. The CDR3 is 15 amino acids.

In regard to this clone: The junction and the germline gene differ at one end; a read error may be behind it. The gene calls are TRBV14 and TRBJ1-1; D possibly corresponds to TRBD1 (5 bases). CDR1 SGHDN and CDR2 FVKESK come from the germline V gene. This CDR3 has 16 amino acids. The CDR3 sequence: CAGSLSGRPLNTEAFF. CDR3 coding DNA: TGTGCCGGCAGCCTATCAGGGAGGCCCCTGAATACTGAAGCTTTCTTT. Full variable domain (missing parts from reference TRBV14 and TRBJ1-1): EAGVTQFPSHSVIEKGQTVTLRCDPISGHDNLYWYRRVMGKEIKFLLHFVKESKQDESGMPNNRFLAERTGGTYSTLKVQPAELEDSGVYFCAGSLSGRPLNTEAFFGQGTRLTVV.

This chain links TRBV9 with TRBJ2-5, with 9 positions matching TRBD2. V shed 0 bases and J 5 bases; nucleotides not matched to a gene: 5. Germline V gene data show CDR1 as SGDLS and CDR2 as YYNGEE. There are 15 residues in the CDR3. The CDR3 spells CASSVDTSGFETQYF. CDR3 in DNA: TGTGCCAGCAGCGTAGACACTAGCGGGTTTGAGACCCAGTACTTC.

The rearrangement joins TRBV28 to TRBJ1-5; the match to TRBD1 covers 7 bases. V trimming: 5 bases; J trimming: 9 bases; junction bases outside the gene matches: 16. Germline CDR1 and CDR2: MDHEN and SYDVKM. The CDR3 is 16 amino acids. CDR3 residues: CASSPRRAGGRGPQHF. The CDR3 nucleotides are TGTGCCAGCAGTCCCCGCCGAGCAGGGGGGCGAGGGCCCCAGCATTTT.

The chain couples TRBV7-6 to TRBJ2-5; 11 bases map to TRBD2. There are 14 residues in the CDR3. In germline, CDR1 is SGHVS, CDR2 FNYEAQ. J lost 4 bases, V lost 2 bases, and 0 bases had no gene match. In DNA form, the CDR3 reads TGTGCCAGCAGCTTAACTAGCGGGGGAGAGACCCAGTACTTC. It codes for CASSLTSGGETQYF.

The chain employs TRBV2 and TRBJ1-5, with D unresolved. Germline loops: CDR1 SNHLY, CDR2 FYNNEI. The CDR3 runs to 13 residues. The V end was cut by 3 bases, the J end by 0 bases, with 3 bases between. CDR3 nucleotide sequence: TGTGCCAGCAGTGATTATAGCAATCAGCCCCAGCATTTT. It is translated as CASSDYSNQPQHF.

J is TRBJ1-6 and V is TRBV15, with 9 bases that match TRBD1. The CDR3 sequence is 15 residues long. J gave up 7 bases and V 3 bases, and 4 bases lay outside the gene matches. The germline CDR1 and CDR2 sequences are LNHNV and YYDKDF (reference sequence). Here the CDR3 reads CATSRTGTGNSPLHF. The CDR3 coding sequence is TGTGCCACCAGCAGGACCGGGACAGGGAATTCACCCCTCCACTTT.

The rearrangement links TRBV18 to TRBJ1-5; no firm D call. The CDR3 runs to 14 residues. The V and J ends lost 4 bases and 5 bases respectively, with 12 bases between them. CDR1 KGHSH and CDR2 LQKENI come from the germline V gene. The CDR3 region is CASSLSGLDQPQHF. DNA for the CDR3: TGTGCCAGCTCACTATCGGGTTTAGATCAGCCCCAGCATTTT.